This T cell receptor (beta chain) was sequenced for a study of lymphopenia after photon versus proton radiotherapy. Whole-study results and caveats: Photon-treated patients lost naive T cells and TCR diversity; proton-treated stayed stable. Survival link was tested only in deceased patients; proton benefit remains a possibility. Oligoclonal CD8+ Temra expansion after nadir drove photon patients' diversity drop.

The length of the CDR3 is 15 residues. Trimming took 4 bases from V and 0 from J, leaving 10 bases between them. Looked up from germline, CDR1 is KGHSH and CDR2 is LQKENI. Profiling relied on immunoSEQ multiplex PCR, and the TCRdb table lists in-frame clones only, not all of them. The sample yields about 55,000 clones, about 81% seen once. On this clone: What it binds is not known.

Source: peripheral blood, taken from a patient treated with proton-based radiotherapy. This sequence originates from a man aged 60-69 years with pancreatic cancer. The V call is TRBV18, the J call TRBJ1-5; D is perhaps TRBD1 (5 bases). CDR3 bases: TGTGCCAGCTCACTATTAGACAGTAGCAATCAGCCCCAGCATTTT. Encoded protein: CASSLLDSSNQPQHF.